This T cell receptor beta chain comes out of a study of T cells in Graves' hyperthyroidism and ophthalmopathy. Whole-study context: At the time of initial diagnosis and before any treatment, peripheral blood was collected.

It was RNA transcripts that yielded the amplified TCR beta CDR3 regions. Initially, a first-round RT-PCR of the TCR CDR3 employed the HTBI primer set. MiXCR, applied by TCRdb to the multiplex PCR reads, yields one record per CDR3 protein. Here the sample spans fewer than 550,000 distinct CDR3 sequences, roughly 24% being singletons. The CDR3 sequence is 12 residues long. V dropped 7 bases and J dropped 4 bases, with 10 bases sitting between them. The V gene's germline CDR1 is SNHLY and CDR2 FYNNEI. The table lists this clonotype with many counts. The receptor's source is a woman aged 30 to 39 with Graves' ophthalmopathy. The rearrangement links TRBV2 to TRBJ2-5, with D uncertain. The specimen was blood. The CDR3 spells CASKGVRETQYF. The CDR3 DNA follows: TGTGCCAGCAAGGGTGTGCGAGAGACCCAGTACTTC. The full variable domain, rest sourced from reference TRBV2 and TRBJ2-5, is EPEVTQTPSHQVTQMGQEVILRCVPISNHLYFYWYRQILGQKVEFLVSFYNNEISEKSEIFDDQFSVERPDGSNFTLKIRSTKLEDSAMYFCASKGVRETQYFGPGTRLLVL.